A single T cell receptor (beta chain) is shown here with its context. Authors' methods: Nucleated cell counts were estimated from reference gene primer amplification. The repertoire was sequenced with immunoSEQ multiplex PCR; TCRdb's copy has only in-frame clones and lacks some. V, J and clone size are those of that table, while D and trimming were read from the DNA. The data contain under 300,000 clones, around 88% of them seen just once; the ten biggest clones take up approximately 3.5%. The sample is drawn from a study of blood T cell repertoires in COVID-19. V was clipped by 5 bases and J by 7 bases, with 8 bases between them. The CDR3 spans 12 residues. Germline values: CDR1 SGHNT, CDR2 YENEEA.

The clonotype comes from a middle-aged woman with acute COVID-19. The sample was PBMCs or T cells enriched from blood (not recorded which). This chain joins TRBV11-3 and TRBJ2-2, with TRBD1 as a possible D gene (6 bases). CDR3 sequence (DNA): TGTGCCAGCAGCGCCAGGGGCGGGGAGCTGTTTTTT. This gives the protein CASSARGGELFF. The whole variable domain, filled in from reference TRBV11-3 and TRBJ2-2, reads EAGVVQSPRYKIIEKKQPVAFWCNPISGHNTLYWYLQNLGQGPELLIRYENEEAVDDSQLPKDRFSAERLKGVDSTLKIQPAELGDSAVYLCASSARGGELFFGEGSRLTVL.